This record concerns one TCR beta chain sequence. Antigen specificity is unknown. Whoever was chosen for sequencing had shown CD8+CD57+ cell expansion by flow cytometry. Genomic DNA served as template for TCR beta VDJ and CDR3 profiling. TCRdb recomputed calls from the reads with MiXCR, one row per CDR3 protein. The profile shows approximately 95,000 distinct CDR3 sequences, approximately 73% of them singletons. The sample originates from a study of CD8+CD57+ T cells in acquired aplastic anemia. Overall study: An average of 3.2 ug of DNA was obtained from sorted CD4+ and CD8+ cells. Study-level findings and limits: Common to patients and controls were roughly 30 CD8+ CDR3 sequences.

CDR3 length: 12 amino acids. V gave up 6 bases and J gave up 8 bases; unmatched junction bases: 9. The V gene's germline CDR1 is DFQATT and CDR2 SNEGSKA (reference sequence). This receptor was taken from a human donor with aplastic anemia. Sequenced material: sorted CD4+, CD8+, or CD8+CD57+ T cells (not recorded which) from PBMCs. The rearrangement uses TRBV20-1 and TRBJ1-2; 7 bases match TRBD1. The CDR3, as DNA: TGCAGTGCCGAAAAGACAGGGATCGGCTACACCTTC. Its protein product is CSAEKTGIGYTF.